This record covers a single T cell receptor (beta chain). Its antigen remains unidentified. No much larger clone exists at a distance of one base, and base qualities are not known. This specimen comes from a study of T cell repertoires in aging, cancer and after chemotherapy (dated by TCRdb to between 2019 and 2020). Study-level background: The donors fell into six age groups ranging from 30 or younger to 70 or older, and each group had at least three individuals. In the solid tumor group, paired pre- and post-chemotherapy samples were obtained from brain tumor (glioblastoma) patients receiving temozolomide-based therapy. The full dataset contained several million TCR reads. The study profiled peripheral blood TCR beta repertoires from healthy donors and cancer patients to examine immunoaging and T cell reconstitution after chemotherapy. A cohort of more than 200 cancer patients (94 with hematological and around 120 with solid cancers) was assembled, and 95 to 100 healthy donors were included as a reference group. What the research found in general, with its limitations: In healthy donors, the drop in TCR diversity with age came mainly from a loss of richness, whereas in cancer patients a loss of evenness also played a part. Median generation probability increased over the chemotherapy interval in both cancer cohorts, suggesting repertoire reconstitution through rebound thymic output. Significantly lower blood TCR diversity and higher clonality were observed in untreated patients with hematological or solid cancers than in age-matched healthy donors. According to the authors, the repertoire data do not allow conclusions to be drawn about immunological memory after chemotherapy.

TCR beta rearrangements were amplified from genomic DNA extracted from peripheral blood rather than from sorted cells or RNA. CDR1 DFQATT and CDR2 SNEGSKA are derived from the germline V gene (reference sequence). Trimming takes 1 base off V and 0 bases off J; junction bases not matched to a gene: 11. The CDR3 runs 17 amino acids, cysteine and phenylalanine included. CDR3 DNA only is kept here, 51 bases in frame from base 1. Rearranged TRB sequences spanning V, D and J segments were amplified by multiplex touch-down PCR using a mixed TRB-A/B primer pool. Illumina adapters and sample indices were added to the amplicons in two consecutive PCR reactions performed with Phusion HS II polymerase. Amplicons were gel-purified with the NucleoSpin Gel and PCR Clean-up kit, then checked with Qubit and an Agilent 2100 Bioanalyzer. The libraries were sequenced on an Illumina MiSeq with 600-cycle, single-indexed, paired-end runs. The paper's processing steps were these. MiXCR versions 2.12 and 3.0.5 were used to process TRB sequences. Each unique CDR3 nucleotide sequence was treated as one clone, and only productive sequences with two or more reads were kept. Repertoire metrics included Shannon diversity, evenness, clonality (one minus evenness), and alpha-parameterized diversity profiles from alpha 0 to 5. Generation probabilities of clones in paired pre- and post-chemotherapy samples were computed with the IGoR algorithm. Using fastp at Q25 and MiXCR, TCRdb reprocessed the public reads and kept productive beta chains. When rows share a CDR3 protein, they turn into one entry using the most common DNA and genes. Here the V and J calls rest on TCRdb's processing, not on the authors' analysis. In all, the sample holds 4,100 or so distinct CDR3 sequences, and 64% of those were seen once. Under 30% of the sample is held by the ten biggest clonotypes.

The clonotype was recovered from a human donor with a solid tumor. Input material: blood. Rearrangement joined TRBV20-1 to TRBJ1-1, with 7 middle bases fitting TRBD1. In nucleotide form, the sequence is TGCAGTGCTAGAGGGGACAGTTACCCCTTAATGAACACTGAAGCTTTCTTT. Translation gives CSARGDSYPLMNTEAFF.